This T cell receptor beta chain was recorded in a study of T cell responses to AZD1222 COVID-19 vaccine. Study conclusions and caveats: At study baseline, merely a handful of AZD1222 recipients were seropositive.

The assay was immunoSEQ multiplex PCR, and TCRdb's table has in-frame clones only and misses some. Of 95,000 to 110,000 clones in the sample, 90% to 95% were seen once. The CDR3 totals 13 residues. V lost 7 bases and J lost 3, with 9 bases in between. Germline CDR1 and CDR2: KGHDR and SFDVKD. With regard to this clone: Its target is not known.

The clonotype was recovered from an adult in good health. The input for sequencing was peripheral blood, taken on day 0 of AZD1222 vaccination. This chain links TRBV24-1 with TRBJ2-1, with D maybe TRBD2 (5 bases). DNA for the CDR3: TGTGCCACCAGCGGGAAATTCTACAATGAGCAGTTCTTC. Encoded protein: CATSGKFYNEQFF.